This record covers a single T cell receptor (beta chain). Its antigen is unknown. Assay: immunoSEQ multiplex PCR; the TCRdb copy retains only in-frame clones and omits some. Among tens of thousands of clones listed, 87% were seen once. V was trimmed by 0 bases and J by 3 bases, leaving 6 bases between them. Germline-derived CDR1 and CDR2 are SGHRS and YFSETQ. The CDR3 covers 13 residues. The sample originates from a study of OX40 agonist ivuxolimab in advanced cancers. About the study: Ivuxolimab, an antibody that agonizes OX40 (CD134), was administered to the patients. Patients with prior anti-PD-1, anti-PD-L1 or anti-CTLA-4 therapy were eligible; 40% had some. Study-wide results and caveats: At doses 0.1 to 3.0 mg/kg, CD4+ and CD8+ clones expanded.

Source: CD4+ or CD8+ T cells sorted from blood, taken in a trial of the OX40 agonist ivuxolimab. The TCR comes from an adult with an advanced solid tumor such as melanoma, head and neck, liver or kidney cancer. The chain uses TRBV5-1 and TRBJ1-1; D is uncertain. CDR3 in amino acids: CASSLDGYTEAFF. The CDR3 nucleotides are TGCGCCAGCAGCTTGGACGGTTACACTGAAGCTTTCTTT.